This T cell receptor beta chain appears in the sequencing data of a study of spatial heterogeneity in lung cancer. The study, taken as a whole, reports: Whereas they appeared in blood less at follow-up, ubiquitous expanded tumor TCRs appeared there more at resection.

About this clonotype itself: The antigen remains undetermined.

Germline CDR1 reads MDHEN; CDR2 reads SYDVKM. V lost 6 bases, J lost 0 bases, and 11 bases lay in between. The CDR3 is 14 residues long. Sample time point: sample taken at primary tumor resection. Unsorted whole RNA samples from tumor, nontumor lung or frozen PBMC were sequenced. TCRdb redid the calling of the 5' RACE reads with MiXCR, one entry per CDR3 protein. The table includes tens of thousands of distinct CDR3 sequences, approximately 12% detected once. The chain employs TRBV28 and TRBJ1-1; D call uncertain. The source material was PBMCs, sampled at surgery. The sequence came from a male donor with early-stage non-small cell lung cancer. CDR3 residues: CASSGRLMNTEAFF. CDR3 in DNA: TGTGCCAGCAGCGGGAGGTTGATGAACACTGAAGCTTTCTTT.